Detailed here is one TCR beta chain. Its antigen is not identified. The data are from a study of CD4 T cells in relation to SARS-CoV-2 and coronaviruses. Study results and caveats: SARS-CoV-2-driven expansion was significantly weaker in crossreactive than monoreactive clones.

The protocol was immunoSEQ multiplex PCR, while the TCRdb copy is restricted to in-frame clones and leaves out a portion. The profile covers 20,000 to 25,000 clones, with 74% appearing a single time and roughly 12% taken by the ten largest. The unexposed donors gave CD4+ T cells in about 2010-2019, prior to COVID-19. Isolation of CD4+ T cells took place after around eleven days in culture. Half the medium was replaced with IL-2 medium on days 3 and 7. With V trimmed by 2 bases and J by 1 base, 13 bases remained unmatched. CDR3 length equals 18 residues. Germline values: CDR1 SGHRS, CDR2 YFSETQ. This chain links TRBV5-1 with TRBJ2-7, with 9 bases fitting TRBD2. The TCR was taken from a human donor in good health. The sequencing sample was made of CD4+ T cells from PBMCs, cultured in vitro. CDR3 sequence: CASSLRAGTSQKSYEQYF. The CDR3 DNA reads TGCGCCAGCAGCTTAAGGGCTGGGACTAGCCAAAAGTCCTACGAGCAGTACTTC.